This paragraph covers one TCR beta chain sequence. This sample stems from a study of blood T cell repertoires in COVID-19. V shed 6 bases, J shed 4 bases, and the junction held 6 bases outside the gene matches. Per germline, CDR1 MGHDK and CDR2 SYGVNS. The CDR3 totals 15 residues. Original analysis: Reference gene primer amplification gave nucleated cell count estimates. Profiling relied on immunoSEQ multiplex PCR, and the TCRdb table lists in-frame clones only, not all of them. That table gives V, J and clone size, and the DNA gave D and trimming. Among about 160,000 clones listed, around four fifths were seen once. Each participant's cohort was designated according to participant-reported clinical history. Symptom resolution, clearance, or two negative PCRs marked the recovered donors of Cohort 3.

This TCR was recovered from a woman aged 45-60 years who had recovered from COVID-19. Sequencing was carried out using PBMCs or T cells enriched from blood (not recorded which). The chain uses TRBV25-1 and TRBJ1-6; 7 nucleotides line up with TRBD1. DNA of the CDR3: TGTGCCAGCAGGGGACCGGGACAGTATAATTCACCCCTCCACTTT. This sequence encodes CASRGPGQYNSPLHF.